This record concerns one T cell receptor beta chain sequence. Which antigen it targets is not known. Base quality data are lacking; no much larger clone is found one base away. Preparation of the library involved 5' RACE. The sequencing machine was an Illumina HiSeq 2500. A second PCR of about 6 to 11 cycles was performed with a sample-barcoded 5' primer and a J-beta primer mix. A template-switch 5' adaptor carrying 12 random nucleotides introduced a unique molecular identifier onto each TCR beta cDNA molecule. Each sample yielded at least 2.5 million CDR3-containing paired-end reads. All of the RNA was converted into first-strand cDNA using the Mint cDNA synthesis kit, with a TRBC-specific oligonucleotide serving as the primer. Following uracil-DNA glycosylase treatment, all cDNA underwent a first 18-cycle PCR with the universal primers M1SS and BC2_uni_R. Per the original workflow: For normalization, 1 million high-quality reads, each with a distinct molecular identifier, were randomly selected from each sample. Instead of being binned into consensus sequences, reads that shared molecular identifiers were thrown out. CDR3 identification, clonotype clustering and error correction used MiTCR with a Q25 quality threshold and the strictest error-elimination algorithm. A nonparametric unseen species model using Euler transformation provided a lower-bound estimate of total TCR beta diversity. The public reads were reanalyzed by TCRdb: fastp trimming at Q25, MiXCR alignment, in-frame beta chains only. When rows share a CDR3 protein, they turn into one entry using the most common DNA and genes. The V and J calls were not made by the authors but by TCRdb's processing. For this sample there are approximately 700,000 distinct CDR3 sequences; approximately 29% appear just once. Roughly 15% of the sample is taken by the ten largest.

This specimen belongs to a study of blood T cells in healthy people across ages (dated by TCRdb to between 2014 and 2017). A note on the overall study: In model experiments, template switching captured roughly one uniquely barcoded TCR beta cDNA molecule for every two T cells. Using deep sequencing normalized with unique cDNA molecular identifiers, the study measured how TCR beta repertoire diversity changes with age. Donors were grouped into four age groups: young (average 16 years), middle-aged (about 40), aged (around 60) and long-lived (less than 85). To avoid experimental bias, donors of different ages were spread randomly across the sequencing lanes. For two donors (one aged 18 to 30 and one aged 80 or older), the study analyzed two additional independent replicas of 1 million unique cDNA reads from the same blood draw.

The CDR1 and CDR2 encoded by the germline V gene (reference sequence) are DFQATT and SNEGSKA. V has 6 bases trimmed and J has 4 bases trimmed; junction bases matching no gene number 9. Measured from the cysteine to the phenylalanine, the CDR3 is 15 residues long. Kept here is only the CDR3 DNA, which spans 45 bases and is read in frame from base 1. The full study reports these points: The long-lived group showed more naive CD4+ T cells, fewer expanded clones and increased TCR diversity than the aged group, suggesting age selection. Donor CMV infection status was unknown, potentially confounding age-related changes in expanded clonotypes. A strong correlation was found between observed TCR beta diversity and the percentage of naive T cells measured by flow cytometry. Since profiling was done on bulk unsorted PBMCs, naive and antigen-experienced compartments could not be conclusively compared. Estimates of total diversity based on one million sequenced T cells were regarded as lower bounds and as underestimates. As age increased, observed TCR beta diversity per million T cells dropped in a roughly linear way, and a significant reduction was already evident by age about 40.

The 40 or so donors, aged about 6 to 95 years, were systemically healthy Caucasian individuals from Russia. About 10 milliliters of peripheral blood were drawn from each donor into EDTA-treated Vacutainer tubes. Ficoll-Paque density-gradient centrifugation was used to isolate PBMCs, with at least 6.5 million per sample. Trizol reagent was used to extract total RNA from the PBMCs, yielding at least 5.5 micrograms per sample. The percentages of naive CD45RAhigh/CD27high T cells were determined by flow cytometry on a PBMC aliquot from every donor. The source material was blood. This sequence was found in an elderly woman in good health. Donor details come from another sample of the same person, matched by shared clones. The chain uses TRBV20-1 and TRBJ2-3, with 11 middle bases fitting TRBD2. This receptor carries the CDR3 CSAPRLAGRADTQYF. The nucleotides read TGCAGTGCCCCCCGACTAGCGGGAAGGGCAGATACGCAGTATTTT.